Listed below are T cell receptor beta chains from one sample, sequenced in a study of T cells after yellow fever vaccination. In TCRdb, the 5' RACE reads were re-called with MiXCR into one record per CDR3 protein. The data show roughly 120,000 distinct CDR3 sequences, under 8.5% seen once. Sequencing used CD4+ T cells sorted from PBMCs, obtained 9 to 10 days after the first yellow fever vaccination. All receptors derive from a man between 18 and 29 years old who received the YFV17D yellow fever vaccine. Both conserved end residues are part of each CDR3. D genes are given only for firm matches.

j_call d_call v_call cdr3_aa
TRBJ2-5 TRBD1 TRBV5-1 CASSTNRQGVRETQYF
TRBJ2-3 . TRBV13 CASSSRPEGAHTDTQYF
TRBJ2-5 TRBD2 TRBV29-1 CSAEGGGAWETQYF
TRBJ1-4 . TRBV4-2 CASSQDSGFTNEKLFF
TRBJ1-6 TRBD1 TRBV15 CATSRGQGSPLHF
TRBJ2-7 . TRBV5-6 CASMPADYEEKYF
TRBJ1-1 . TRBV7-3 CASSLMGGVNTEAFF
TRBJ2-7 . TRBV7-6 CASSLGVRYEQYF
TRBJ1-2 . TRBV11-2 CASSIGQYGYTF
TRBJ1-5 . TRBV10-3 CGLPEKYQPQHF
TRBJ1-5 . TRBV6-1 CASSERGAQPQHF
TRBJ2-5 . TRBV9 CASSVGGLREETQYF
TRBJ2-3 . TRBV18 CASSYTDTQYF
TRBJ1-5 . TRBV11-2 CASSLEGFGQPQHF
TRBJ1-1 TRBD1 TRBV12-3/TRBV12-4 CASSLFPPDREAFF
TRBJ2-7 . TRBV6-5 CASSYYEQYF
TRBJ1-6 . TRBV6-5 CASSYDLKDSPLHF